The entry below describes one T cell receptor (beta chain). This entry is derived from a study of blood T cell repertoires in COVID-19. Overall study: Donors in the United States, Italy and Spain gave samples during acute or convalescent COVID-19. The cDNA or gDNA used as material had been derived from T cells, B-cell-depleted T cells, or PBMCs.

In the authors' workflow: Reference gene primer amplification yielded estimated nucleated cell counts. The table came from immunoSEQ multiplex PCR; TCRdb's copy has only in-frame clones and leaves some out. D and trimming come from the DNA, and the V and J calls and clone size come from that table. The sample contains around 120,000 clones, 87% of which appear only once. The sequenced sample consisted of peripheral blood. The sequence was collected from a human donor in a cohort sampled during active COVID-19.

CDR3 coding DNA: TGTGCCATCAGGAGGGGGATTATGAACACTGAAGCTTTCTTT. As protein: CAIRRGIMNTEAFF. V and J are TRBV10-3 and TRBJ1-1; D possibly corresponds to TRBD1 (6 bases). Trimming left V 6 bases short and J 0 bases short, with 11 bases between. Germline V gene data show CDR1 as ENHRY and CDR2 as SYGVKD. The CDR3 extends over 14 amino acids.